This T cell receptor (beta chain) was retrieved from a study of CXCR3-negative and CXCR3-positive naive CD8 T cells. Study-level points and caveats: Diversity in memory CD8+ cells fell much lower than the comparably high levels seen in both naive subsets. Hydrophobicity was higher for TRB CDR3s found in CXCR3-positive naive cells than in CXCR3-negative naive cells. TRBV-TRBJ usage was alike in naive CXCR3-negative and CXCR3-positive cells but differed in memory cells.

UMI-labeled 5' RACE TRB cDNA libraries were prepared from the cells. TCRdb re-called the 5' RACE reads; every CDR3 protein appears as one record, without DNA. The clone table shows some 150,000 distinct CDR3 sequences, with the ten largest holding 0.4% to 0.45%. Germline lookup yields CDR1 MDHEN and CDR2 SYDVKM. This CDR3 has 13 residues. About this clonotype itself: What it recognizes is unknown.

The clonotype was recovered from a human donor in good health. Some clones in this sample may be carry-over from other donors' samples. V usage is TRBV28 and J usage is TRBJ2-3; TCRdb's assignment of TRBD1 cannot be checked, as there is no DNA. The sample taken for sequencing was naive CXCR3+ CD8+ T cells from blood. Specified subset: CD45RO-CCR7+CD27+CD95- naive CD8+ T cells expressing CXCR3 (TNR3+). The CDR3 is CAHLGGPRDTQYF.